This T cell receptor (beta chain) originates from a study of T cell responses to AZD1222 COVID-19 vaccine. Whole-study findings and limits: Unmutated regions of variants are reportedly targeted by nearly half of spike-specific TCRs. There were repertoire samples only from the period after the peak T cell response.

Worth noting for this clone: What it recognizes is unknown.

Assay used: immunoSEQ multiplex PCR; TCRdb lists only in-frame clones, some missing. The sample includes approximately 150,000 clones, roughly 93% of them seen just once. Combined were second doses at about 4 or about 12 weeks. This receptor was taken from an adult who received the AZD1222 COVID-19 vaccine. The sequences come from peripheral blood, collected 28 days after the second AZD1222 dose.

Here the CDR3 reads CASSLAPAGNTGELFF. The CDR3 DNA follows: TGTGCCAGCAGCTTAGCGCCAGCGGGGAACACCGGGGAGCTGTTTTTT. The chain joins TRBV7-7 to TRBJ2-2; tentatively, D is TRBD2 (6 bases). CDR3 length: 16 residues. Germline loops: CDR1 SSHAT, CDR2 FNYEAQ (reference sequence). Deletions cut 0 bases from V and 1 base from J, with 9 bases between.